Shown below are 32 T cell receptor beta chains from a single sample sequenced in a study of CD8 T cells in Susac syndrome. An amount of RNA that ranged from roughly 0.45 to 1 ug was reverse transcribed with random hexamers. TCRdb itself ran the immunoSEQ multiplex PCR reads through MiXCR, one entry per CDR3 protein. The sample includes a few hundred thousand distinct CDR3 sequences, 80% to 95% of them seen just once. Sequencing input: CD8+ T cells from PBMCs. These receptors were collected from a human donor with multiple sclerosis.

The rearrangement links TRBV7-9 to TRBJ1-1, with 8 bases matching TRBD1. The trim removed 6 bases at V and 6 bases at J, leaving 6 bases unmatched. This CDR3 region has 13 residues. CDR1 is SEHNR, CDR2 FQNEAQ, per germline (reference sequence). CDR3: CASSWTGRPEAFF. CDR3 nucleotides: TGTGCCAGCAGTTGGACAGGGCGGCCTGAAGCTTTCTTT.

The rearrangement links TRBV24-1 to TRBJ2-2; D gene ambiguous. The germline CDR1 and CDR2 sequences are KGHDR and SFDVKD. V was cut by 1 base and J by 5 bases, with 4 bases left in between. The CDR3 contains 13 residues. Here the CDR3 reads CATSDLPTGELFF. Here the CDR3 DNA reads TGTGCCACCAGTGATTTACCAACCGGGGAGCTGTTTTTT.

The chain employs TRBV24-1 and TRBJ1-2; the D is unclear. This CDR3 is built from 15 residues. Deletions cut 5 bases from V and 4 bases from J, with 16 bases between. Germline CDR1 reads KGHDR; CDR2 reads SFDVKD. CDR3 region: CATSVSLLSIYGYTF. The CDR3 nucleotides read TGTGCCACCAGTGTCTCCCTGCTATCTATCTATGGCTACACCTTC.

As for this clonotype: The germline gene is not matched at one end of the junction; a read error may be the cause. The rearrangement joins TRBV29-1 to TRBJ1-1, with D tentatively TRBD1 (5 bases). Germline V CDR1 and CDR2: SQVTM, ANQGSEA. This CDR3 contains 13 residues. The CDR3 bases are TGCAGCGCTGAAGGGGATATGGCCACTGAAGCTTTCTTT. Amino acids: CSAEGDMATEAFF.

This clonotype was detected only once. The V call is TRBV2, the J call TRBJ1-1; D is uncertain. V was shortened by 1 base and J by 4 bases, with 10 bases between the two germline ends. Germline CDR1 SNHLY, CDR2 FYNNEI. This CDR3 comprises 14 residues. CDR3 sequence reads: CASSEGHGVTEAFF. CDR3 in DNA: TGTGCCAGCAGTGAAGGGCACGGAGTCACTGAAGCTTTCTTT.

The rearrangement links TRBV7-2 to TRBJ1-5; tentative D call: TRBD1 (6 bases). This CDR3 spans 17 amino acids. V was shortened by 0 bases and J by 5 bases, with 17 bases between the two germline ends. Germline V gene lookup returns CDR1 SGHTA and CDR2 FQGNSA. CDR3 nucleotide sequence: TGTGCCAGCAGCTTAGCGGGAGTAGGGGGGTACGATCAGCCCCAGCATTTT. Amino acids: CASSLAGVGGYDQPQHF.

This rearrangement joins TRBV18 to TRBJ1-1, with a tentative D call TRBD1 (5 bases). V lost 2 bases, J lost 1 base, and 14 bases lay in between. CDR3 length: 16 residues. Germline CDR1 is KGHSH and CDR2 is LQKENI. The CDR3 bases are TGTGCCAGCTCACCAAGCGCGATGGACACGAACACTGAAGCTTTCTTT. Residues: CASSPSAMDTNTEAFF.

The chain joins TRBV2 to TRBJ2-3; possibly TRBD2 for D (6 bases). Trimming shortened V by 6 bases and J by 2 bases, and 15 bases separated the two germline ends. The germline V gene encodes CDR1 SNHLY and CDR2 FYNNEI. The CDR3 contains 15 residues. CDR3 nucleotide sequence: TGTGCCAGCAGGAACGGGGGTTTGATCACAGATACGCAGTATTTT. Translation gives CASRNGGLITDTQYF.

The rearrangement links TRBV27 to TRBJ2-7; tentative D call: TRBD2 (7 bases). Deletions cut 5 bases from V and 2 bases from J, with 16 bases between. The length of the CDR3 is 15 residues. Per germline, CDR1 MNHEY and CDR2 SMNVEV (reference sequence). The CDR3 sequence is CASSQGRGVPYEQYF. The CDR3 DNA reads TGTGCCAGCAGTCAGGGGAGGGGGGTCCCCTACGAGCAGTACTTC.

The chain has TRBV20-1 and TRBJ1-5, with a tentative D call TRBD1 (6 bases). Germline V gene lookup returns CDR1 DFQATT and CDR2 SNEGSKA (reference sequence). The CDR3 is made up of 15 amino acids. The V end was cut by 3 bases, the J end by 4 bases, with 16 bases between. CDR3 loop: CSARLSGGENQPQHF. The CDR3 nucleotides are TGCAGTGCTAGGCTTTCTGGGGGCGAGAATCAGCCCCAGCATTTT.

This clonotype was detected only a few times. The chain is built from TRBV5-4 and TRBJ2-7, with D possibly being TRBD2 (6 bases). The V gene lost 0 bases and the J gene lost 2 bases, with 12 bases spanning the gap. This CDR3 has 15 amino acids. Germline lookup yields CDR1 SGHNT and CDR2 YYREEE (reference sequence). The CDR3: CASSLAGTGAYEQYF. For the CDR3, the DNA is TGTGCCAGCAGCTTGGCCGGGACGGGGGCCTACGAGCAGTACTTC. The entire variable domain, with the rest obtained from reference TRBV5-4 and TRBJ2-7, is as follows: ETGVTQSPTHLIKTRGQQVTLRCSSQSGHNTVSWYQQALGQGPQFIFQYYREEENGRGNFPPRFSGLQFPNYSSELNVNALELDDSALYLCASSLAGTGAYEQYFGPGTRLTVT.

The chain combines TRBV19 with TRBJ1-1; maybe TRBD1 (5 bases). V lost 1 base to trimming and J lost 3 bases, with 6 bases between them. Looked up from germline, CDR1 is LNHDA and CDR2 is SQIVND (reference sequence). The CDR3 loop spans 13 amino acids. In DNA form, the CDR3 reads TGTGCCAGTAGTATAGGACAGCACACTGAAGCTTTCTTT. The encoded protein is CASSIGQHTEAFF. The variable domain in full, completed from reference TRBV19 and TRBJ1-1, reads DGGITQSPKYLFRKEGQNVTLSCEQNLNHDAMYWYRQDPGQGLRLIYYSQIVNDFQKGDIAEGYSVSREKKESFPLTVTSAQKNPTAFYLCASSIGQHTEAFFGQGTRLTVV.

The rearrangement links TRBV7-9 to TRBJ2-3, with a tentative D call TRBD1 (6 bases). CDR3 length equals 16 residues. The V gene lost 0 bases and the J gene lost 6 bases, with 16 bases spanning the gap. CDR1 and CDR2 (germline): SEHNR, FQNEAQ (reference sequence). The CDR3 loop reads CASSLAINPRGDTQYF. The CDR3 DNA follows: TGTGCCAGCAGCTTAGCGATTAACCCGAGGGGGGATACGCAGTATTTT.

The CDR3: CSVLAAAVGRNEQFF. Here the CDR3 DNA reads TGCAGCGTCCTGGCCGCGGCGGTTGGAAGGAATGAGCAGTTCTTC. J is TRBJ2-1 and V is TRBV29-1; D remains unclear. Trimming pared 6 bases from V and 7 bases from J, leaving 22 bases between. CDR3 length equals 15 residues. In germline, CDR1 is SQVTM, CDR2 ANQGSEA.

This chain connects TRBV7-8 to TRBJ1-2, with no clear D. Germline lookup yields CDR1 SGHVS and CDR2 FQNEAQ. V lost 3 bases, J lost 6 bases, and 14 bases lay in between. CDR3 length equals 14 residues. This CDR3 reads CASSFLLGSDGYTF. CDR3 DNA sequence: TGTGCCAGCAGCTTCCTTCTCGGGTCGGATGGCTACACCTTC.

V usage is TRBV3-1 and J usage is TRBJ2-7, with 8 bases identical to TRBD2. This CDR3 contains 16 residues. Germline-derived CDR1 and CDR2 are LGHDT and YNNKEL (reference sequence). DNA for the CDR3: TGTGCAGCAGCCCAACGGGGGGGGTCCCCCTCCTACGAGCAGTACTTC. Translation gives CAAAQRGGSPSYEQYF.

The chain is built from TRBV7-9 and TRBJ1-6; 8 bases map to TRBD1. Per germline, CDR1 SEHNR and CDR2 FQNEAQ (reference sequence). The CDR3 extends over 16 amino acids. J gave up 7 bases and V 2 bases, and 7 bases lay outside the gene matches. The CDR3: CASSLSHRGGNSPLHF. The DNA for the CDR3 is TGTGCCAGCAGCTTATCTCACAGGGGGGGAAATTCACCCCTCCACTTT.

The V gene is TRBV3-1, the J gene TRBJ2-7; 7 nucleotides agree with TRBD1. The germline CDR1 and CDR2 sequences are LGHDT and YNNKEL (reference sequence). This CDR3 is built from 15 residues. Unmatched junction bases numbered 8, after V lost 4 bases and J lost 2 bases. CDR3 protein: CASSPGTAATYEQYF. The CDR3, as DNA: TGTGCCAGCAGCCCCGGGACAGCCGCCACCTACGAGCAGTACTTC.

The chain joins TRBV9 to TRBJ2-3; D unclear. This CDR3 has 14 amino acids. The germline V gene encodes CDR1 SGDLS and CDR2 YYNGEE. V was trimmed by 0 bases and J by 1 base, leaving 6 bases between them. CDR3 DNA: TGTGCCAGCAGCGTAGGGGCGGGCACAGATACGCAGTATTTT. Translating gives CASSVGAGTDTQYF.

The chain employs TRBV5-1 and TRBJ1-2, with 11 bases aligning to TRBD1. The germline V gene encodes CDR1 SGHRS and CDR2 YFSETQ. Germline trimming cut 4 bases from V and 4 bases from J; bases unmatched to any gene: 9. CDR3 length equals 16 residues. The CDR3 DNA sequence: TGCGCCAGCAGCCAGGGACAGGGGGTGAAGGCCTATGGCTACACCTTC. This translates into CASSQGQGVKAYGYTF. Using reference TRBV5-1 and TRBJ1-2 for the parts outside the CDR3, the full variable domain is KAGVTQTPRYLIKTRGQQVTLSCSPISGHRSVSWYQQTPGQGLQFLFEYFSETQRNKGNFPGRFSGRQFSNSRSEMNVSTLELGDSALYLCASSQGQGVKAYGYTFGSGTRLTVV.

This chain links TRBV13 with TRBJ1-1; D is uncertain. Trimming took 2 bases from V and 2 from J, leaving 12 bases between them. There are 15 residues in the CDR3. Germline-derived CDR1 and CDR2 are PRHDT and FYEKMQ (reference sequence). Here the CDR3 DNA reads TGTGCCAGCAGCTTAATGGCAGGTCTAAACACTGAAGCTTTCTTT. Translation: CASSLMAGLNTEAFF. Based on the CDR3 plus reference TRBV13 and TRBJ1-1, the full variable domain is AAGVIQSPRHLIKEKRETATLKCYPIPRHDTVYWYQQGPGQDPQFLISFYEKMQSDKGSIPDRFSAQQFSDYHSELNMSSLELGDSALYFCASSLMAGLNTEAFFGQGTRLTVV.

The chain couples TRBV18 to TRBJ1-5; no clear D. Trimming took 2 bases from V and 3 from J, leaving 8 bases between them. The CDR3 has 14 amino acids. Germline lookup yields CDR1 KGHSH and CDR2 LQKENI. The CDR3 DNA is TGTGCCAGCTCACCAAGAGCCTCCAATCAGCCCCAGCATTTT. This translates into CASSPRASNQPQHF.

The chain links TRBV2 to TRBJ2-7; D is unresolved. The ends were cut back, 6 bases at V and 2 bases at J, with 8 bases in the middle. Germline loops: CDR1 SNHLY, CDR2 FYNNEI. CDR3 length: 12 amino acids. The CDR3: CASRPSTYEQYF. The CDR3 DNA follows: TGTGCCAGCAGGCCCAGTACCTACGAGCAGTACTTC.

The gene calls are TRBV6-1 and TRBJ2-3; 11 nucleotides agree with TRBD2. Unmatched junction bases numbered 11, after V lost 8 bases and J lost 1 base. Germline V gene sequence: CDR1 MNHNS, CDR2 SASEGT. CDR3 size: 17 residues. This CDR3 is CASVSIIAGGGTDTQYF. The CDR3 DNA reads as TGTGCCAGCGTCTCTATTATAGCGGGAGGGGGCACAGATACGCAGTATTTT.

The chain has TRBV30 and TRBJ1-1; D is undetermined. V lost 0 bases and J lost 0, with 11 bases in between. The CDR3 has 15 amino acids. Germline values: CDR1 GTSNPN, CDR2 SVGIG (reference sequence). The CDR3 loop is CAWSVLEWMNTEAFF. CDR3 coding DNA: TGTGCCTGGAGTGTACTGGAGTGGATGAACACTGAAGCTTTCTTT.

CDR3 residues: CASSRGQPTEAFF. DNA of the CDR3: TGTGCCAGCAGCAGGGGACAGCCCACTGAAGCTTTCTTT. The chain couples TRBV12-3 or TRBV12-4 to TRBJ1-1; 7 nucleotides match TRBD1. Trimming took 6 bases from V and 4 from J; bases not matched to a gene: 5. This CDR3 has 13 residues.

This chain uses TRBV2 with TRBJ2-7; no firm D call. CDR3 size: 11 residues. Germline V lookup: CDR1 SNHLY, CDR2 FYNNEI. The V end lost 5 bases, the J end lost 4 bases, and 6 bases lay between the germline ends. For the CDR3, the DNA is TGTGCCAGCAGTTCCTGGTACGAGCAGTACTTC. Protein: CASSSWYEQYF.

This sequence joins TRBV13 and TRBJ2-3; 11 bases agree with TRBD2. CDR1 and CDR2 from the germline V gene are PRHDT and FYEKMQ (reference sequence). The CDR3 is 15 residues long. V lost 5 bases to trimming and J lost 0 bases; unmatched junction nucleotides: 1. As DNA, the CDR3 is TGTGCCAGCAGCGCTAGCGGGGGGAGCACAGATACGCAGTATTTT. The encoded protein is CASSASGGSTDTQYF.

The chain employs TRBV7-8 and TRBJ1-4; 9 bases agree with TRBD1. J was trimmed by 3 bases and V by 4 bases; bases with no gene match: 6. Germline assignment: CDR1 SGHVS and CDR2 FQNEAQ. The CDR3 is made up of 16 amino acids. The CDR3 sequence is CASSSSQGAPNEKLFF. CDR3 in DNA: TGTGCCAGCAGCTCCTCACAGGGGGCACCTAATGAAAAACTGTTTTTT.

The rearrangement links TRBV6-5 to TRBJ1-4; 7 positions match TRBD1. The CDR3 runs to 14 residues. J was trimmed by 8 bases and V by 7 bases; bases with no gene match: 10. Germline assignment: CDR1 MNHEY and CDR2 SVGAGI. The CDR3 protein is CASKETGDGEKLFF. For the CDR3, the DNA is TGTGCCAGCAAAGAAACAGGGGACGGCGAAAAACTGTTTTTT.

The CDR3 is CASSQDLERHSYEQYF. The CDR3 DNA is TGTGCCAGCAGCCAAGATCTTGAGAGACACTCCTACGAGCAGTACTTC. V and J are TRBV3-1 and TRBJ2-7, with D hard to call. The CDR3 extends over 16 amino acids. Deletions cut 0 bases from V and 0 bases from J, with 12 bases between. Germline V lookup: CDR1 LGHDT, CDR2 YNNKEL (reference sequence).

This clonotype was recorded once. The chain is built from TRBV7-9 and TRBJ1-6, with D possibly being TRBD1 (5 bases). This CDR3 spans 15 amino acids. In germline, CDR1 is SEHNR, CDR2 FQNEAQ (reference sequence). Trimming stripped 2 bases from V and 6 bases from J, with 11 bases between. CDR3 residues: CASSLRDPFNSPLHF. Here the CDR3 DNA reads TGTGCCAGCAGCTTACGGGACCCCTTTAATTCACCCCTCCACTTT.